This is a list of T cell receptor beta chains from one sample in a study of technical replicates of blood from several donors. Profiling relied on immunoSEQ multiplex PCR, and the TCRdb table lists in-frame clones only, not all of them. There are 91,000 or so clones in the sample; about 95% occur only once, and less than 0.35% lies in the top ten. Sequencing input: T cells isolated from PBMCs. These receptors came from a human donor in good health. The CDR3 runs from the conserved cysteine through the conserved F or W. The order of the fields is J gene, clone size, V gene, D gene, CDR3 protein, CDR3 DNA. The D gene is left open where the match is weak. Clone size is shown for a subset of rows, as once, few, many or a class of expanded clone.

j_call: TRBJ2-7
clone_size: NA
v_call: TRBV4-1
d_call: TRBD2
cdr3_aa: CASSQGGGSNEQYF
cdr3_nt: TGCGCCAGCAGCCAAGGGGGCGGGAGCAACGAGCAGTACTTC

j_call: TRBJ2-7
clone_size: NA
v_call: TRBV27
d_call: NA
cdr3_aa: CASSPSHGTRSYEQYF
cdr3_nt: TGTGCCAGCAGTCCATCTCACGGGACACGCTCCTACGAGCAGTACTTC

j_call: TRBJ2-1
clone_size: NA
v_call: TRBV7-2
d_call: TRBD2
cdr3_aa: CASSLMGLADSNEQFF
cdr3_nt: TGTGCCAGCAGCTTAATGGGACTAGCGGATTCTAATGAGCAGTTCTTC

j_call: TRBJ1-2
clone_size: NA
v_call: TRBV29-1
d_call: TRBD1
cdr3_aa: CSVKQGAQNYGYTF
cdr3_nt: TGCAGCGTAAAACAGGGGGCTCAGAACTATGGCTACACCTTC

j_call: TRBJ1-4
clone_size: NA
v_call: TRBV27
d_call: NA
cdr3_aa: CASSWTGIATNEKLFF
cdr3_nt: TGTGCCAGCAGTTGGACTGGGATTGCAACTAATGAAAAACTGTTTTTT

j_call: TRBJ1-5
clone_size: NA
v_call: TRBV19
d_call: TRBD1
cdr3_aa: CASSEQGNYQPQHF
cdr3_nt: TGTGCCAGTAGTGAACAGGGGAACTATCAGCCCCAGCATTTT

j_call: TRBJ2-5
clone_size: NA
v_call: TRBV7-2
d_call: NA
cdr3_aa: CASSLAGQGRETQYF
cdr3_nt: TGTGCCAGCAGCTTAGCCGGGCAGGGTAGGGAGACCCAGTACTTC

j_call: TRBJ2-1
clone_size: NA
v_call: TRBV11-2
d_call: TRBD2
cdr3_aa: CASSLTSGRRNEQFF
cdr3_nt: TGTGCCAGCAGCCTCACCAGCGGGAGACGGAATGAGCAGTTCTTC

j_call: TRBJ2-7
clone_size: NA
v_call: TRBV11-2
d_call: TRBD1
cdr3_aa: CASRSGQGYEQYF
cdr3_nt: TGTGCCAGCAGGTCGGGACAGGGCTACGAGCAGTACTTC

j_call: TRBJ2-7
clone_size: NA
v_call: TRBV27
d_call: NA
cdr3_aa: CASSLTGSYEQYF
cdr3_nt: TGTGCCAGCAGTTTGACAGGATCCTACGAGCAGTACTTC

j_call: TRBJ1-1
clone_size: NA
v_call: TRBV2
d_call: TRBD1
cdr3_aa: CASRLNRGNTEAFF
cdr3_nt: TGTGCCAGCAGATTGAACAGGGGGAACACTGAAGCTTTCTTT

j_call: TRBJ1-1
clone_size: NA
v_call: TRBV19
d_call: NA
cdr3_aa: CASRNPPGVVTEAFF
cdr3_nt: TGTGCCAGTAGAAATCCCCCAGGGGTAGTCACTGAAGCTTTCTTT

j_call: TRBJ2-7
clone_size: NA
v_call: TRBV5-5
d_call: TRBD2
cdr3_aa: CASATLGEGGDEQYF
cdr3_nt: TGTGCCAGCGCCACCTTGGGGGAGGGAGGCGACGAGCAGTACTTC

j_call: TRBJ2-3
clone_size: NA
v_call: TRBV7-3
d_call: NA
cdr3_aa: CASSQKDTQYF
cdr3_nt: TGTGCCAGCAGTCAGAAAGATACGCAGTATTTT

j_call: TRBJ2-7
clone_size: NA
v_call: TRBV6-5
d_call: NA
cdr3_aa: CASSGGPYEQYF
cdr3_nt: TGTGCCAGCAGCGGGGGACCATACGAGCAGTACTTC

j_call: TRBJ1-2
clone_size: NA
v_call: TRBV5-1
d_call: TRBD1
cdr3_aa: CASSLQGDGGYTF
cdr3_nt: TGCGCCAGCAGCCTCCAGGGGGACGGTGGCTACACCTTC

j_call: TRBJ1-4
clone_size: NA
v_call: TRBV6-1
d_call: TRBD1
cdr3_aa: CASGGQPNEKLFF
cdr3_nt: TGTGCCAGCGGGGGACAGCCTAATGAAAAACTGTTTTTT

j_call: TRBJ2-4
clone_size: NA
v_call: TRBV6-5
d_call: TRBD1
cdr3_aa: CASSSQGWDIQYF
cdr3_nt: TGTGCCAGCAGCTCACAGGGGTGGGACATTCAGTACTTC

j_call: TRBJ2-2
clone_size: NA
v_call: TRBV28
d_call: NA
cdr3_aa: CASSDSRRELFF
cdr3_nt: TGTGCCAGCTCGGACTCCCGGAGGGAGCTGTTTTTT

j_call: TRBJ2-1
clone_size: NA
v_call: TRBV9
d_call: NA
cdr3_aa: CASSVDAGGYDNEQFF
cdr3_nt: TGTGCCAGCAGCGTAGACGCAGGGGGGTACGACAATGAGCAGTTCTTC

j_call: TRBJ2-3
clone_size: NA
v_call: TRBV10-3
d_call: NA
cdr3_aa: CAISESASRVSDTQYF
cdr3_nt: TGTGCCATCAGTGAGTCGGCTAGCCGCGTGTCAGATACGCAGTATTTT

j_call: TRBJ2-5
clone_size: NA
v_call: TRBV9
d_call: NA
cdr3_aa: CASSVGGNQETQYF
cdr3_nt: TGTGCCAGCAGCGTAGGTGGCAACCAAGAGACCCAGTACTTC

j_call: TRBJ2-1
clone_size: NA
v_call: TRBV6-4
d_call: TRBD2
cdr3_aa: CASSTGLAGYNEQFF
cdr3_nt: TGTGCCAGCAGTACAGGACTAGCCGGGTACAATGAGCAGTTCTTC

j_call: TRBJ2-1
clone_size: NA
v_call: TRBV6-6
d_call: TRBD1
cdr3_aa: CASSFFGQGAYEQFF
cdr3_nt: TGTGCCAGCAGTTTTTTCGGACAGGGGGCTTACGAGCAGTTCTTC

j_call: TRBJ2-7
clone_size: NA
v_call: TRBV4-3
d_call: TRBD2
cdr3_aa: CASRRTSGRAGEEQYF
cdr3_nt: TGCGCCAGCAGGAGGACTAGCGGGAGGGCCGGGGAAGAGCAGTACTTC

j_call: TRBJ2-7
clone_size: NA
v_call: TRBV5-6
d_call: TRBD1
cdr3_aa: CASSIGDRSYEQYF
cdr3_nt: TGTGCCAGCAGTATTGGGGACAGGAGCTACGAGCAGTACTTC

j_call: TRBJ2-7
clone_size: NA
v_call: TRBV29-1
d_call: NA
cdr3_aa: CSVEIMDSAYEQYF
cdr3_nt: TGCAGCGTCGAGATTATGGACTCCGCCTACGAGCAGTACTTC

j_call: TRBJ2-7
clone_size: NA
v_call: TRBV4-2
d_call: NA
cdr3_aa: CASSQGLLYEQYF
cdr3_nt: TGTGCCAGCAGCCAAGGCTTACTATACGAGCAGTACTTC

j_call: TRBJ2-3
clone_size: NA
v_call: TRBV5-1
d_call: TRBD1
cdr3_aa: CASSETGATDTQYF
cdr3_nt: TGCGCCAGCAGCGAGACAGGGGCGACAGATACGCAGTATTTT

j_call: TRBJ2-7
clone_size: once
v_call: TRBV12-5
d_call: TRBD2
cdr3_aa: CASGYLRLAGGQSYEQYF
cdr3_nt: TGTGCTAGTGGTTATCTCCGCCTAGCGGGAGGGCAGTCCTACGAGCAGTACTTC

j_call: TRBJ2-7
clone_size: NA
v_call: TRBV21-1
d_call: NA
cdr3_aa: CASSKVDRGVTRQYF
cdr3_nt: TGTGCCAGCAGCAAAGTGGACAGGGGGGTGACGAGGCAGTACTTC

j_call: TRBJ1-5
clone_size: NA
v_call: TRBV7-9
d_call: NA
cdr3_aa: CASSLTGVSNQPQHF
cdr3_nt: TGTGCCAGCAGCTTAACAGGAGTTAGCAATCAGCCCCAGCATTTT